This T cell receptor beta chain was found in a study of T cell responses to AZD1222 COVID-19 vaccine. Sequenced by immunoSEQ multiplex PCR; TCRdb stores in-frame clones only, minus some. The data show over 45,000 clones, nearly 90% seen once. About this clone itself: Its antigen remains unidentified.

Regarding the study as a whole: Just 5 to 7 AZD1222 recipients were seropositive at baseline. The donors showed a predominance of white British ancestry and of females, with possible underestimation of clonal diversity. It was only after the peak T cell response that any repertoires were sampled.

Germline V gives CDR1 LNHDA, CDR2 SQIVND (reference sequence). This CDR3 region has 14 residues. The V and J ends lost 6 bases and 4 bases, in that order; junction bases with no gene match: 6. The TCR comes from an adult in good health. The V call is TRBV19, the J call TRBJ2-1, with 7 nucleotides matching TRBD1. Sample: peripheral blood, taken on day 0 of AZD1222 vaccination. CDR3 sequence reads: CASRNRGPYNEQFF. In nucleotides, the CDR3 is TGTGCCAGTAGAAACAGGGGTCCTTACAATGAGCAGTTCTTC.